This T cell receptor (beta chain) emerged from a study of shared clonotypes between healthy human individuals. As for the study in general: Aged between 18 and 49, the donors were a couple of women and three men.

Clones were read by immunoSEQ multiplex PCR, and TCRdb kept only the in-frame ones, dropping some. This table has about 960,000 clones, 76% appearing once. Study-level points and caveats: Clonotypes which were not shared had lower generation probabilities than clonotypes that all four donors shared. Naive subsets generally exceeded memory subsets in estimated richness. Limited genetic and exposure-history diversity came from having few donors.

This clone has only a few counts. Its antigen is currently unknown. Other nucleotide sequences in the sample specify the same CDR3. This CDR3 spans 15 amino acids. Trimming cost V 6 bases and J 2 bases, with 16 bases left between them. The germline CDR1 and CDR2 sequences are SGHTA and FQGTGA. The chain joins TRBV7-3 to TRBJ2-5, with D possibly TRBD2 on 6 matching bases. This sequence was found in a man aged 18 to 30 in good health. The sequenced sample consisted of memory CD4+ T cells sorted from blood. Subset: CD45RA-negative fraction. The CDR3, as DNA: TGTGCCAGCAGTCTCGGGTTGGCGGGGCAAGAGACCCAGTACTTC. Encoded protein: CASSLGLAGQETQYF.